A selection of T cell receptor beta chains follows, all from one sample in a study of blood T cell repertoires in COVID-19. This table comes from immunoSEQ multiplex PCR, and its TCRdb copy is limited to in-frame clones, with some not included. The sample records about 190,000 clones, approximately 90% being singletons. Sequencing used PBMCs or T cells enriched from blood (not recorded which). These TCRs come from a woman aged 40 to 50 in a cohort exposed to, infected with or recovered from COVID-19 (not recorded which). The CDR3 runs from the conserved cysteine through the conserved F or W. Fields, in order: J gene, clone size, D gene, V gene, CDR3 DNA, CDR3 protein. The D gene is left open where the match is weak. Size tells how often a clone was seen (once, few, many) or the class of an expanded clone, and some rows leave it out.

J gene: TRBJ1-1; clone size: .; D gene: .; V gene: TRBV27; CDR3 DNA: TGTGCCAGCAGTTCCGGAGGGTTAATGAACACTGAAGCTTTCTTT; CDR3 protein: CASSSGGLMNTEAFF
J gene: TRBJ1-5; clone size: .; D gene: TRBD1; V gene: TRBV7-9; CDR3 DNA: TGTGCCAGCAGTTCAGACAGGGTAGTCAATCAGCCCCAGCATTTT; CDR3 protein: CASSSDRVVNQPQHF
J gene: TRBJ2-3; clone size: .; D gene: .; V gene: TRBV14; CDR3 DNA: TGTGCCAGCAGCCATAGAGATACGCAGTATTTT; CDR3 protein: CASSHRDTQYF
J gene: TRBJ1-2; clone size: .; D gene: TRBD1; V gene: TRBV9; CDR3 DNA: TGTGCCAGCAGCGTAGGGACAGGCTATGGCTACACCTTC; CDR3 protein: CASSVGTGYGYTF
J gene: TRBJ1-3; clone size: .; D gene: .; V gene: TRBV9; CDR3 DNA: TGTGCCAGCAGCGTAGACCTACCCCCTGGAAACACCATATATTTT; CDR3 protein: CASSVDLPPGNTIYF
J gene: TRBJ1-4; clone size: .; D gene: TRBD1; V gene: TRBV3-1/TRBV3-2; CDR3 DNA: TGTGCCAGAACCAATGGGGACAGGGAAAAACTGTTTTTT; CDR3 protein: CARTNGDREKLFF
J gene: TRBJ1-1; clone size: once; D gene: .; V gene: TRBV4-2; CDR3 DNA: TGTGCCAGCAGCCATCACCCGCAGGACCCGGGAGAAGCTTTCTTT; CDR3 protein: CASSHHPQDPGEAFF
J gene: TRBJ2-1; clone size: .; D gene: TRBD1; V gene: TRBV4-2; CDR3 DNA: TGTGCCAGCAGCCAAGTTCGAGGACAGGGGGCCTGGTCCTACAATGAGCAGTTCTTC; CDR3 protein: CASSQVRGQGAWSYNEQFF
J gene: TRBJ2-1; clone size: .; D gene: TRBD2; V gene: TRBV12-5; CDR3 DNA: TGTGCTAGTGGTTTGGGACTAGCGGGCGACAATGAGCAGTTCTTC; CDR3 protein: CASGLGLAGDNEQFF
J gene: TRBJ1-1; clone size: .; D gene: .; V gene: TRBV4-1; CDR3 DNA: TGCGCCAGCAGCCAGGGGGCCCTGAACACTGAAGCTTTCTTT; CDR3 protein: CASSQGALNTEAFF
J gene: TRBJ1-1; clone size: .; D gene: TRBD1; V gene: TRBV6-5; CDR3 DNA: TGTGCCAGCAGTTACGCTGACAGGGTAGAAACTGAAGCTTTCTTT; CDR3 protein: CASSYADRVETEAFF
J gene: TRBJ1-3; clone size: .; D gene: TRBD1; V gene: TRBV5-1; CDR3 DNA: TGCGCCAGCAGCCGTCGACAGGGGTTCGTGGGAAACACCATATATTTT; CDR3 protein: CASSRRQGFVGNTIYF
J gene: TRBJ1-1; clone size: .; D gene: TRBD1; V gene: TRBV7-9; CDR3 DNA: TGTGCCAGCACCAAAGACAGGGAAACTGAAGCTTTCTTT; CDR3 protein: CASTKDRETEAFF
J gene: TRBJ2-7; clone size: .; D gene: TRBD2; V gene: TRBV7-2; CDR3 DNA: TGTGCCAGCAGCGGGGGACTAGCGGGGGGATACGAGCAGTACTTC; CDR3 protein: CASSGGLAGGYEQYF
J gene: TRBJ1-1; clone size: .; D gene: .; V gene: TRBV2; CDR3 DNA: TGTGCCAGCAGTGAAGCCGGCGGGACTTTAAACACTGAAGCTTTCTTT; CDR3 protein: CASSEAGGTLNTEAFF
J gene: TRBJ2-2; clone size: .; D gene: TRBD2; V gene: TRBV6-2/TRBV6-3; CDR3 DNA: TGTGCCAGCAGTACCTGGGGGGGGGTCGACACCGGGGAGCTGTTTTTT; CDR3 protein: CASSTWGGVDTGELFF
J gene: TRBJ2-2; clone size: .; D gene: .; V gene: TRBV9; CDR3 DNA: TGTGCCAGCAGCCCCTTAGGGCAGGGTGGCACCGGGGAGCTGTTTTTT; CDR3 protein: CASSPLGQGGTGELFF
J gene: TRBJ2-3; clone size: .; D gene: TRBD2; V gene: TRBV10-3; CDR3 DNA: TGTGCCGCCACAACTAGCGGGGCTAGCACAGATACGCAGTATTTT; CDR3 protein: CAATTSGASTDTQYF
J gene: TRBJ1-2; clone size: once; D gene: .; V gene: TRBV5-5; CDR3 DNA: TGTGCCAGCAGCCTGGACATTCTCCCACCCCACACCTTC; CDR3 protein: CASSLDILPPHTF
J gene: TRBJ1-4; clone size: .; D gene: .; V gene: TRBV13; CDR3 DNA: TGTGCCAGCAGCCAAGGGGAGGAGAATGAAAAACTGTTTTTT; CDR3 protein: CASSQGEENEKLFF